A selection of T cell receptor beta chains follows, all from one sample in a study of response to subunit inactivated influenza vaccine. TCRdb re-analysed the RT-PCR reads in MiXCR, keeping a single row per CDR3 protein. The sample has approximately 500,000 distinct CDR3 sequences; around 25% are singletons. The sample was also linked to a second study, of T cells expressing NK-cell markers.

The input for sequencing was CD4+ T cells sorted from PBMCs, taken roughly 12 days after vaccination. The receptors derive from a man aged 50 or older who received an inactivated influenza vaccine. The CDR3 runs from the conserved cysteine through the conserved F or W. The D gene is left open where the match is weak. Clone size, where shown, is once, few, many, or a class for clones that have expanded.

CDR3 DNA: TGTGCCAGCAGGACGCGGGCGCCAAGCGATGAAGCTTTCTTT
CDR3 protein: CASRTRAPSDEAFF
V gene: TRBV5-5
J gene: TRBJ1-1
clone size: few
D gene: -

CDR3 DNA: TGTGCCAGCAGCCCCGGGGAGGGGGCCTACAATGAGCAGTTCTTC
CDR3 protein: CASSPGEGAYNEQFF
V gene: TRBV6-2/TRBV6-3
J gene: TRBJ2-1
clone size: -
D gene: -

CDR3 DNA: TGTGCCAGCAGCTTACGGACCGCGCGTTCGGCTGAAGCTTTCTTT
CDR3 protein: CASSLRTARSAEAFF
V gene: TRBV7-2
J gene: TRBJ1-1
clone size: -
D gene: -

CDR3 DNA: TGTGCCAGCAGTGATCCCAGGGAGATTTTCAATGAGCAGTTCTTC
CDR3 protein: CASSDPREIFNEQFF
V gene: TRBV25-1
J gene: TRBJ2-1
clone size: few
D gene: -

CDR3 DNA: TGTGCCAGCCATAGCGGGGGGGCCTTGAGAGAGCAGTTCTTC
CDR3 protein: CASHSGGALREQFF
V gene: TRBV19
J gene: TRBJ2-1
clone size: -
D gene: TRBD2

CDR3 DNA: TGTGCCAGCAGCCTGCAGGGGGCGTTTAATTTATACACCGGGGAGCTGTTTTTT
CDR3 protein: CASSLQGAFNLYTGELFF
V gene: TRBV5-5
J gene: TRBJ2-2
clone size: few
D gene: TRBD1

CDR3 DNA: TGTGCCAGCAGCTTAGCGGGGGCCATCTATGGCTACACCTTC
CDR3 protein: CASSLAGAIYGYTF
V gene: TRBV7-2
J gene: TRBJ1-2
clone size: -
D gene: -

CDR3 DNA: TGCAGTGCAGGACGTCATAATTCACCCCTCCACTTT
CDR3 protein: CSAGRHNSPLHF
V gene: TRBV20-1
J gene: TRBJ1-6
clone size: -
D gene: -

CDR3 DNA: TGTGCCAGCAGTCCGGGACAGTTCAATCAGCCCCAGCATTTT
CDR3 protein: CASSPGQFNQPQHF
V gene: TRBV11-2
J gene: TRBJ1-5
clone size: many
D gene: TRBD1

CDR3 DNA: TGCGCCAGCAGCTTGGGCAGGGTGGATTCACCCCTCCACTTT
CDR3 protein: CASSLGRVDSPLHF
V gene: TRBV5-1
J gene: TRBJ1-6
clone size: -
D gene: -

CDR3 DNA: TGTGCCAGCAGTGACTTTGACAGGGGCCCTGGGGATGACACTGAAGCTTTCTTT
CDR3 protein: CASSDFDRGPGDDTEAFF
V gene: TRBV6-4
J gene: TRBJ1-1
clone size: once
D gene: TRBD1

CDR3 DNA: TGTGCCAGCAGTTTACAGGGGTATCAGCCCCAGCATTTT
CDR3 protein: CASSLQGYQPQHF
V gene: TRBV12-3/TRBV12-4
J gene: TRBJ1-5
clone size: many
D gene: -

CDR3 DNA: TGTGCCAGCAGTTCCTCGGACAGGGGGTATAATTCACCCCTCCACTTT
CDR3 protein: CASSSSDRGYNSPLHF
V gene: TRBV27
J gene: TRBJ1-6
clone size: few
D gene: TRBD1

CDR3 DNA: TGTGCCAGCAGTTTAGCGGGAGGGCAGAGCGACGAGCAGTACTTC
CDR3 protein: CASSLAGGQSDEQYF
V gene: TRBV12-3/TRBV12-4
J gene: TRBJ2-7
clone size: few
D gene: TRBD2

CDR3 DNA: TGTGCCAGCAGCTTTTTCGGGGGGGGGGCTCACCAAGAGACCCAGTACTTC
CDR3 protein: CASSFFGGGAHQETQYF
V gene: TRBV7-2
J gene: TRBJ2-5
clone size: -
D gene: TRBD2

CDR3 DNA: TGTGCCAGTAGCACCCTCGGGACAGGGGGCCAAAACATTCAGTACTTC
CDR3 protein: CASSTLGTGGQNIQYF
V gene: TRBV19
J gene: TRBJ2-4
clone size: few
D gene: TRBD1

CDR3 DNA: TGTGCCAGCAGCCTCGCCCGCGCGGGACCTTCCTACAATGAGCAGTTCTTC
CDR3 protein: CASSLARAGPSYNEQFF
V gene: TRBV14
J gene: TRBJ2-1
clone size: -
D gene: -